The T cell receptor (beta chain) under discussion was sequenced for a study of cytomegalovirus exposure and HLA in healthy donors. Study background: A later analysis reported the 95 to 150 validation repertoires used the same platform as the approximately 700 first-cohort repertoires. Findings of the study overall: Confirmation was obtained in vitro that three CMV-associated chains are specific for CMV antigens.

Profiling relied on immunoSEQ multiplex PCR, and the TCRdb table lists in-frame clones only, not all of them. The data show some 120,000 clones, roughly 95% seen once. About this clone: Antigen unknown.

This CDR3 has 14 residues. The V segment lost 5 bases and the J segment 4 bases; nucleotides outside the gene matches: 5. Germline CDR1 is LNHDA and CDR2 is SQIVND (reference sequence). Sequencing was performed on PBMCs. This TCR derives from a man aged 18 to 29 in good health and CMV-seronegative. This chain connects TRBV19 to TRBJ1-2; TRBD1 agrees at 9 bases. The CDR3 spells CASSHDRGTYGYTF. The CDR3 DNA reads as TGTGCCAGTAGTCACGACAGGGGGACCTATGGCTACACCTTC.